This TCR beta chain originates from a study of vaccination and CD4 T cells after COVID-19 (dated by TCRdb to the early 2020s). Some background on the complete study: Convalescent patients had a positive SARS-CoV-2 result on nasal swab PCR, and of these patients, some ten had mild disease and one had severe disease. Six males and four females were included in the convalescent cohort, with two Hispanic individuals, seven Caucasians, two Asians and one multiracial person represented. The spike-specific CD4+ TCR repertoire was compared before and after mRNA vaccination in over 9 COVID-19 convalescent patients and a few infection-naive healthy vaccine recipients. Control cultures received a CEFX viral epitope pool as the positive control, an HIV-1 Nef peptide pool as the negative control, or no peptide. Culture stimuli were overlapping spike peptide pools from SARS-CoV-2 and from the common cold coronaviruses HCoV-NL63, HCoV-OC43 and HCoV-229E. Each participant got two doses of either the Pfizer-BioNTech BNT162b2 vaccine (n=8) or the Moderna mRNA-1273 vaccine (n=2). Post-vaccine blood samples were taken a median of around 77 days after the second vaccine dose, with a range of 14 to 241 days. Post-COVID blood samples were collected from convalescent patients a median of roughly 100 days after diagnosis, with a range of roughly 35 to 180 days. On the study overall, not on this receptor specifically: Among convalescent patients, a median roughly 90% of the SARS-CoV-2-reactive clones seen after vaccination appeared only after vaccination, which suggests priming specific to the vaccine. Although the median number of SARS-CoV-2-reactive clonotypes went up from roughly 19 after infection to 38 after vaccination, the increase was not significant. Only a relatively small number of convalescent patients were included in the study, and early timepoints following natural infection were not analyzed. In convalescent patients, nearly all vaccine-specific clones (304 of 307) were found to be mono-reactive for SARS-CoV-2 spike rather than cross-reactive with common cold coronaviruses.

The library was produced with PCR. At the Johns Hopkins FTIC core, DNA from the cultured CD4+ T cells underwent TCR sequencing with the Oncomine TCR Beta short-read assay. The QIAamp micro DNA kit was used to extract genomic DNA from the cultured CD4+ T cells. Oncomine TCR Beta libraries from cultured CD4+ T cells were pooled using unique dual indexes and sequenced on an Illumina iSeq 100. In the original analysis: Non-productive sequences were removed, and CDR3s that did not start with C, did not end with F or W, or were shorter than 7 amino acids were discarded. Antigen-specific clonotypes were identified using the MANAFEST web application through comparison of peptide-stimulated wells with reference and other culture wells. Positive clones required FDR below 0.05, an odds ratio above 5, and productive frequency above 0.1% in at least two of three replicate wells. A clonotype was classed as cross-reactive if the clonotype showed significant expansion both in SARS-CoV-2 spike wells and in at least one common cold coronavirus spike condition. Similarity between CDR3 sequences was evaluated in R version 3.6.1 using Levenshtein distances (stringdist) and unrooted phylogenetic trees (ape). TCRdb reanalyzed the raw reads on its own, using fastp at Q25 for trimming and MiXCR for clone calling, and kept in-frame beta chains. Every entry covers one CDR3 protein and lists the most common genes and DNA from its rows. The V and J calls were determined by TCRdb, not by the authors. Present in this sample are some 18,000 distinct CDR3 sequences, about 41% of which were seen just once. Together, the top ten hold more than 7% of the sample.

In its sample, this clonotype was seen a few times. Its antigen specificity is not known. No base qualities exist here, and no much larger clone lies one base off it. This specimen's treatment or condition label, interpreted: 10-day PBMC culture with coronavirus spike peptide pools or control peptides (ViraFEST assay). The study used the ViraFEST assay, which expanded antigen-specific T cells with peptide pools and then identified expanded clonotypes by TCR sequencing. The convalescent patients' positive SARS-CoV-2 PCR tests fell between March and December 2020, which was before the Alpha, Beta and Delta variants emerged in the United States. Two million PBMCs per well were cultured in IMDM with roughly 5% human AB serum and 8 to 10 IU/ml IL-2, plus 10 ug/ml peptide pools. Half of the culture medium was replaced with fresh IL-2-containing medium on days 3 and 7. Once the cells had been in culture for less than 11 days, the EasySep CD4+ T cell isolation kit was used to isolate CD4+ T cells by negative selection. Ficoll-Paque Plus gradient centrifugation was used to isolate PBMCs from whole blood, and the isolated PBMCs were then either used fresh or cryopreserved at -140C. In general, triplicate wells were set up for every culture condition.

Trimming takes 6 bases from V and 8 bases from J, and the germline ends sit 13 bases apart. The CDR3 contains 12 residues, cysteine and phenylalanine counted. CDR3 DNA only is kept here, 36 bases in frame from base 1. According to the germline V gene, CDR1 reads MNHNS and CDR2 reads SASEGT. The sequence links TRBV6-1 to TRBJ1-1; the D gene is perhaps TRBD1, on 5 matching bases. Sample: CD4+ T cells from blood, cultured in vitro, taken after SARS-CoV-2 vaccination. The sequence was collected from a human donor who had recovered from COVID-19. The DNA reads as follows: TGTGCCAGCAGAACAGGCCCTCCCGAAGCTTTCTTT. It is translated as CASRTGPPEAFF.